The sequence of this TCR beta chain was determined in a study of cytomegalovirus exposure and HLA in healthy donors. The V end lost 4 bases, the J end lost 2 bases, and 15 bases lay between the germline ends. CDR3 length: 15 residues. CDR1 is SGHTA and CDR2 is FQGNSA in the germline V gene. 60 Vbeta and 13 Jbeta primers were used in PCR. Profiling relied on immunoSEQ multiplex PCR, and the TCRdb table lists in-frame clones only, not all of them. The sample holds approximately 200,000 clones; 70% to 90% are singletons and the top ten take about 2.5%. The TCR comes from a woman aged 45 to 65 in good health and CMV-seronegative. Sequencing was performed on PBMCs. The J gene is TRBJ2-7, the V gene TRBV7-2; D unclear. The DNA for the CDR3 is TGTGCCAGCAGCTCCAAGCCCTTATCGACCTACGAGCAGTACTTC. This gives the protein CASSSKPLSTYEQYF.